This T cell receptor beta chain was recovered during a study of blood T cell repertoires in COVID-19. Study context: Samples representing acute and convalescent COVID-19 were sourced from the United States, Italy and Spain.

This CDR3 is built from 14 residues. The germline V gene has CDR1 LNHDA and CDR2 SQIVND (reference sequence). V lost 1 base, J lost 0 bases, and 7 bases lay in between. Original processing notes: Amplified reference gene primers provided the basis for estimating nucleated cell counts. Sequenced by immunoSEQ multiplex PCR; TCRdb stores in-frame clones only, minus some. The V and J calls and clone size were taken over from that table, and D and trimming were inferred from the DNA. The sample contains 70,000 to 80,000 clones, approximately 83% of which appear only once. Source material: peripheral blood. The TCR comes from a human donor in a cohort sampled during active COVID-19. This sequence joins TRBV19 and TRBJ2-7; no firm D call. The CDR3 spells CASSIGWSSYEQYF. CDR3 bases: TGTGCCAGTAGTATAGGATGGAGCTCCTACGAGCAGTACTTC.